This T cell receptor beta chain was captured by sequencing in a study of tissue T cells after allogeneic stem cell transplantation. Points from the study as a whole: The patient cohort was small and clinically heterogeneous, with limited sampling depth.

Regarding this clone: Its specificity is not known. Gene and germline names: mouse. The observed sequence ends 1 residue before the CDR3 terminus, with the missing tail filled in from the germline J gene. Distinct nucleotide sequences in the sample also encode this CDR3.

Profiling relied on immunoSEQ multiplex PCR, and the TCRdb table lists in-frame clones only, not all of them. The sample includes roughly 2,200 clones, roughly half seen only once; the top ten take approximately 37%. J gave up 1 base and V 2 bases, and 3 bases lay outside the gene matches. This CDR3 comprises 15 residues. Germline CDR1 reads NNHNN; CDR2 reads SYGAGS (reference sequence). Specified time point: mouse harvest day 14 after allogeneic transplant. The graft held 10^6 splenic CD5+ T cells and 10^7 T-cell-depleted bone marrow cells. B6 (H2b) cells into BALB/c (H2d) mice; tissues taken at day 7 or 14.

The V and J genes are TRBV13-2 and TRBJ2-4; 8 nucleotides line up with TRBD2. This TCR came from a female BALB/c mouse given C57BL/6 T cells with graft-versus-host disease after an allogeneic hematopoietic cell transplant. The sequenced sample consisted of lymph node tissue. CDR3 DNA, as far as it was read: TGTGCCAGCGGTGACCTGGGGGGCCGTCAAAACACCTTGTAC. This translates into CASGDLGGRQNTLY. The CDR3, in full, reads CASGDLGGRQNTLYF.